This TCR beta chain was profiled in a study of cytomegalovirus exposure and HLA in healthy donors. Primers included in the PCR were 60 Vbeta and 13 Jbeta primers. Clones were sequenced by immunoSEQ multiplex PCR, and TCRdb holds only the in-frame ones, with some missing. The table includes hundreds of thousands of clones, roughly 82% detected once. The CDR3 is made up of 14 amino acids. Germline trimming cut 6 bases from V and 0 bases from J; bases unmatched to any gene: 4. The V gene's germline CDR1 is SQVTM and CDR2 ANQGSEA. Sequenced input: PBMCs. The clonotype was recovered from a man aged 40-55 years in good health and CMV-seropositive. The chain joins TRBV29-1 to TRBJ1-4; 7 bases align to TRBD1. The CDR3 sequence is CSVVDRATNEKLFF. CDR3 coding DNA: TGCAGCGTCGTAGACAGGGCAACTAATGAAAAACTGTTTTTT.